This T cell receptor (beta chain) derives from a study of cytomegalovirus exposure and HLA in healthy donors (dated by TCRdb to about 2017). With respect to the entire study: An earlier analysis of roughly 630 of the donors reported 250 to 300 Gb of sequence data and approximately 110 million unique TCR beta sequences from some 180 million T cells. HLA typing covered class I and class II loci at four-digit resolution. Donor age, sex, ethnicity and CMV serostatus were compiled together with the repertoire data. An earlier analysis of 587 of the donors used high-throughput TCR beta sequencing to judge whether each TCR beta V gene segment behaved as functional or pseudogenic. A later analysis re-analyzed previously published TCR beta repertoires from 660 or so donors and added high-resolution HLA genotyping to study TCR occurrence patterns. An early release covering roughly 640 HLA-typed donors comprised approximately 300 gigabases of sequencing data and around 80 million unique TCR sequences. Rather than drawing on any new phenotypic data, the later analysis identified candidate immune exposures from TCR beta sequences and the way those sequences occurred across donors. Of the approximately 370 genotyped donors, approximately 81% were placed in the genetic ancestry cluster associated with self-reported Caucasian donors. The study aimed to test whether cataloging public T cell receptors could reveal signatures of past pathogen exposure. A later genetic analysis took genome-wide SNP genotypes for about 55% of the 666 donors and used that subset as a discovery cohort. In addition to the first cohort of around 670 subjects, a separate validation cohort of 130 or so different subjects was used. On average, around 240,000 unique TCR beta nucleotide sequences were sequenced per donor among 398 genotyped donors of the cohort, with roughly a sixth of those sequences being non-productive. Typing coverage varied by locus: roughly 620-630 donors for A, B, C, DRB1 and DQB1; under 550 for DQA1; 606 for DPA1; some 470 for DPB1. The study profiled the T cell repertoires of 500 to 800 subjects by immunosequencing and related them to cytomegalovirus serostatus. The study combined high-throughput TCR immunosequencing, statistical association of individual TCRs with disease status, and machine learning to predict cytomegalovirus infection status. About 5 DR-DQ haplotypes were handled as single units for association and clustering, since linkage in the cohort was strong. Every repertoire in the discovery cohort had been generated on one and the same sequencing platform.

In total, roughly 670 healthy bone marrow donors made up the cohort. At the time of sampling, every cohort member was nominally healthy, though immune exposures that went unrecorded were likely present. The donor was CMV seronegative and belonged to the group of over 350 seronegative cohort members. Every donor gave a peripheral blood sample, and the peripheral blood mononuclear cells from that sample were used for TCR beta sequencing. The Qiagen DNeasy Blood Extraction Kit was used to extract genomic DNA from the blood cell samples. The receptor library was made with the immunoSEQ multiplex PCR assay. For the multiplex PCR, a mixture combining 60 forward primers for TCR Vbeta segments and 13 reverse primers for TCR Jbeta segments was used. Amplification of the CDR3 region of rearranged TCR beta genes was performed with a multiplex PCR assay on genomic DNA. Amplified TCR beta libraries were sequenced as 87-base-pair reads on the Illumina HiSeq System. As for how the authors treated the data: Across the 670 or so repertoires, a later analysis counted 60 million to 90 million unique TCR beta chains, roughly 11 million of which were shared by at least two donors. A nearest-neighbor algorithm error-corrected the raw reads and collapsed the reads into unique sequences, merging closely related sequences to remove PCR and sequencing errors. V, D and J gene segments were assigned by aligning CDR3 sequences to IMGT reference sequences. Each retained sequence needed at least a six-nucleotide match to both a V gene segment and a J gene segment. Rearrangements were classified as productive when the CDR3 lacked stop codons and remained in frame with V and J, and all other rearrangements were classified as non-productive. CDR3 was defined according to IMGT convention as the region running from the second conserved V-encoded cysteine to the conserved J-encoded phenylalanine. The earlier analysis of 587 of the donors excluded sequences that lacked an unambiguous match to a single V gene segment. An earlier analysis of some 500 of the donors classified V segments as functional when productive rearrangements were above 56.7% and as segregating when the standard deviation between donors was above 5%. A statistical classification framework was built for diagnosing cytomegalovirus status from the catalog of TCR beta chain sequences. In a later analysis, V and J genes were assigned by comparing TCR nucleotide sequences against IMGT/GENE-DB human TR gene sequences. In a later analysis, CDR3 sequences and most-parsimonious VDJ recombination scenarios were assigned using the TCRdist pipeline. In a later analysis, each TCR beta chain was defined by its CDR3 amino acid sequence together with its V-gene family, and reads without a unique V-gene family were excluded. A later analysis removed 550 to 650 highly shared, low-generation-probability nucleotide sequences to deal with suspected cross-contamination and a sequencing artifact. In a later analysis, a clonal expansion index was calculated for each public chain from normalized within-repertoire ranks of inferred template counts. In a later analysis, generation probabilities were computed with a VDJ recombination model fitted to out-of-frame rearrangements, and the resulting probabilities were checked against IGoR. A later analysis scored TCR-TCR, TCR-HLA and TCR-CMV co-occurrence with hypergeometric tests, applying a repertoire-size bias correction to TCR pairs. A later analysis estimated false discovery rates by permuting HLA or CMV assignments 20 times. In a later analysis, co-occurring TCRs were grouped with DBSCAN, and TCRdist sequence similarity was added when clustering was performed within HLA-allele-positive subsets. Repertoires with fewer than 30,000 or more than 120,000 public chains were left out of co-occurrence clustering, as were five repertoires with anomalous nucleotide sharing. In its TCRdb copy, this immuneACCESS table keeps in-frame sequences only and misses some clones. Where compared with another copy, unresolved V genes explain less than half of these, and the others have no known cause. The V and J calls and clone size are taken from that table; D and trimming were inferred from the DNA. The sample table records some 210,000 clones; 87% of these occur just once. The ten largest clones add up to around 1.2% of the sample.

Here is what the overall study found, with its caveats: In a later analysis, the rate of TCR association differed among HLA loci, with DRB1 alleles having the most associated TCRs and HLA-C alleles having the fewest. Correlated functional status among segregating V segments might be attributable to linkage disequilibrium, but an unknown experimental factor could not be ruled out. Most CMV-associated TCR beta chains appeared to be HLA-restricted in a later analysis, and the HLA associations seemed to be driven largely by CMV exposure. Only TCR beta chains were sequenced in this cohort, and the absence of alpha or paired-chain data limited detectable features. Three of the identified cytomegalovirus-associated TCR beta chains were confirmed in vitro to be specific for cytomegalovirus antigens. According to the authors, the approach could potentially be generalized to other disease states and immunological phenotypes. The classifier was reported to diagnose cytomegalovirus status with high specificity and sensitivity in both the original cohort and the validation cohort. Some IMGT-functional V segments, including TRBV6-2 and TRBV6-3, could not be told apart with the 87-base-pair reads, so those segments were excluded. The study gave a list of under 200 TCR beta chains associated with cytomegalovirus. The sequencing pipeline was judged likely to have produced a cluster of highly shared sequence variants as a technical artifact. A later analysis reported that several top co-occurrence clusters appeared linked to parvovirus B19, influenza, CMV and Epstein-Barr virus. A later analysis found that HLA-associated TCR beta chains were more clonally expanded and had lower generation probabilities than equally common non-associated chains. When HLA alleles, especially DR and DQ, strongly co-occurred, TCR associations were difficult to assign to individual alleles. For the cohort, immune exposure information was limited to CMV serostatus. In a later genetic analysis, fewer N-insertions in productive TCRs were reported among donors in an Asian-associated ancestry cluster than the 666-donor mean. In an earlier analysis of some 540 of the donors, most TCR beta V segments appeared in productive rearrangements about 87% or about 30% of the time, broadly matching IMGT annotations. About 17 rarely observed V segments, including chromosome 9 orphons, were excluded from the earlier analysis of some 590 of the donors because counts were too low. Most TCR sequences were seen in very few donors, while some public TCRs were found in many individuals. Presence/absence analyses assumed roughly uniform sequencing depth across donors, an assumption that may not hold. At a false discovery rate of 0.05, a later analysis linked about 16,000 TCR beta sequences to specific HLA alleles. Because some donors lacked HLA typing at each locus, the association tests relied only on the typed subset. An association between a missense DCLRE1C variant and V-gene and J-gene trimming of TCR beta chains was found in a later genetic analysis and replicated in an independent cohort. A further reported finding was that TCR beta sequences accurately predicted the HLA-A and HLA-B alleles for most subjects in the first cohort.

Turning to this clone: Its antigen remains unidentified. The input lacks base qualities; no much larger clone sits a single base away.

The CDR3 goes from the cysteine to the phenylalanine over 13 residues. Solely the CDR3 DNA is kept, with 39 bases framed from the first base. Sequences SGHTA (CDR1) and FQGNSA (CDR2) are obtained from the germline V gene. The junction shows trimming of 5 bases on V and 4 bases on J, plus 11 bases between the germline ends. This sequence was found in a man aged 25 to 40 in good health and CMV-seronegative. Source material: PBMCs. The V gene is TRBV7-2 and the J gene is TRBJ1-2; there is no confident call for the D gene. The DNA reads TGTGCCAGCAGCGGGCAAATGGGCTATGGCTACACCTTC. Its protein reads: CASSGQMGYGYTF.